One sample yielded the 15 T cell receptor beta chains listed below, sequenced in a study of cytomegalovirus exposure and HLA in healthy donors. The PCR ran on 60 Vbeta and 13 Jbeta primers. Assay used: immunoSEQ multiplex PCR; TCRdb lists only in-frame clones, some missing. In the table there are approximately 100,000 clones, around 80% of which are singletons. Sequenced sample: PBMCs. All receptors derive from a male donor in good health and CMV-seropositive.

There are many counts of this clone. The V and J genes are TRBV4-1 and TRBJ1-4; possible D gene TRBD1, 5 bases. This CDR3 contains 15 residues. CDR1 MGHRA and CDR2 YSYEKL come from the germline V gene. Trimming pared 1 base from V and 3 bases from J, leaving 9 bases between. The CDR3 DNA is TGCGCCAGCAGCCAAGTTAGGGGCCCTAATGAAAAACTGTTTTTT. Translated, it gives CASSQVRGPNEKLFF.

V and J are TRBV4-3 and TRBJ1-3; 9 bases are a match to TRBD1. Unmatched junction bases numbered 6, after V lost 1 base and J lost 5 bases. The CDR3 is 16 amino acids. Per germline, CDR1 LGHNA and CDR2 YSLEER. This CDR3 is CASSQAGTGNRNTIYF. The CDR3 bases are TGCGCCAGCAGCCAAGCCGGGACAGGGAACCGAAACACCATATATTTT.

J is TRBJ2-1 and V is TRBV20-1; unclear D gene. The CDR3 has 11 amino acids. V was trimmed by 1 base and J by 8 bases, leaving 6 bases between them. Per germline, CDR1 DFQATT and CDR2 SNEGSKA (reference sequence). The CDR3: CSARVEYEQFF. In DNA, the CDR3 is TGCAGTGCTAGAGTCGAGTATGAGCAGTTCTTC.

The chain is built from TRBV6-5 and TRBJ2-7; possible D gene TRBD2, 6 bases. Germline assignment: CDR1 MNHEY and CDR2 SVGAGI. The CDR3 has 12 amino acids. Trimming removed 4 bases from V and 7 bases from J, with 11 bases in between. CDR3 in DNA: TGTGCCAGCAGTTCGGTGGCGGGGGAGCAGTACTTC. Its protein is CASSSVAGEQYF.

Regarding this clone: This specimen includes other DNA sequences encoding the same CDR3. This chain uses TRBV10-3 with TRBJ1-1; weak D call: TRBD1 (5 bases). The CDR3 totals 13 residues. CDR1 is ENHRY and CDR2 is SYGVKD in the germline V gene. The ends were cut back, 4 bases at V and 4 bases at J, with 10 bases in the middle. CDR3 DNA sequence: TGTGCCATCAGTGGTCAGGGAGGCACTGAAGCTTTCTTT. Encoded protein: CAISGQGGTEAFF.

The table lists this clone with a few counts. The gene calls are TRBV7-9 and TRBJ2-5; 9 bases map to TRBD2. Unmatched junction bases numbered 7, after V lost 5 bases and J lost 3 bases. In germline, CDR1 is SEHNR, CDR2 FQNEAQ (reference sequence). The CDR3 has 15 amino acids. The CDR3 here is CASSRWTSAKETQYF. CDR3 bases: TGTGCCAGCAGCCGTTGGACTAGCGCCAAAGAGACCCAGTACTTC.

The genes are TRBV23-1 and TRBJ1-6; 10 bases are shared with TRBD1. TRBV23-1 is an open reading frame, and its role is uncertain. CDR3 length equals 17 residues. V lost 4 bases to trimming and J lost 7 bases; unmatched junction nucleotides: 10. The CDR3 DNA reads TGCGCCAGCAGTCGATCGTATCCGGGACAGGGGAATTCACCCCTCCACTTT. Translation gives CASSRSYPGQGNSPLHF.

V usage is TRBV5-1 and J usage is TRBJ1-2, with D possibly being TRBD1 (5 bases). There are 14 residues in the CDR3. Germline loops: CDR1 SGHRS, CDR2 YFSETQ. V was clipped by 1 base and J by 4 bases, with 11 bases between them. Here the CDR3 reads CASSLTGPTYGYTF. The CDR3 nucleotides read TGCGCCAGCAGCTTGACAGGCCCGACCTATGGCTACACCTTC.

The CDR3 DNA follows: TGCGCCAGCAGCTTGAATACCGGGACAGTGAATGAAAAACTGTTTTTT. Translated, it gives CASSLNTGTVNEKLFF. The genes are TRBV5-1 and TRBJ1-4, with 7 bases fitting TRBD1. The V and J ends lost 1 base and 5 bases, in that order; junction bases with no gene match: 8. The CDR3 extends over 16 amino acids. Germline CDR1 SGHRS, CDR2 YFSETQ.

The gene calls are TRBV6-5 and TRBJ2-1, with D perhaps TRBD2 (6 bases). Germline V gene lookup returns CDR1 MNHEY and CDR2 SVGAGI. With 7 bases removed from V and 7 bases from J, the gap between germline ends came to 17 bases. CDR3 length equals 14 residues. The CDR3 sequence is CASKAGSDWNEQFF. In nucleotides, the CDR3 is TGTGCCAGCAAGGCGGGGTCCGACTGGAATGAGCAGTTCTTC.

The rearrangement uses TRBV5-1 and TRBJ2-5; 8 bases are a match to TRBD1. The J call may be in error: the DNA end matches TRBJ2-7 better. Per germline, CDR1 SGHRS and CDR2 YFSETQ. There are 15 residues in the CDR3. The CDR3: CASSPPAGGSYEQYF. CDR3 in DNA: TGCGCCAGCAGCCCCCCCGCAGGGGGCTCATACGAGCAGTACTTC.

The gene calls are TRBV28 and TRBJ2-3; D is possibly TRBD1 (5 bases). V lost 2 bases and J lost 4, with 13 bases in between. The CDR3 contains 15 residues. Germline assignment: CDR1 MDHEN and CDR2 SYDVKM. In DNA form, the CDR3 reads TGTGCCAGCAGTTTACACAGACAGCTCCCAGATACGCAGTATTTT. Its translation: CASSLHRQLPDTQYF.

The CDR3 loop reads CASSRDIMGEQFF. The CDR3 DNA reads as TGTGCCAGCAGCCGGGACATAATGGGTGAGCAGTTCTTC. V and J are TRBV6-4 and TRBJ2-1; TRBD1 is a possible D gene (6 bases). The germline V gene has CDR1 MRHNA and CDR2 SNTAGT. Between the trimmed V and J ends, which lost 6 bases and 9 bases, there was a span of 15 bases. The CDR3 runs to 13 residues.

The gene calls are TRBV30 and TRBJ2-7; possible D gene TRBD2, 5 bases. Trimming removed 5 bases at V and 7 bases at J, with 15 bases between. The CDR3 loop spans 12 amino acids. Per germline, CDR1 GTSNPN and CDR2 SVGIG (reference sequence). The CDR3 region has the DNA TGTGCCTGGGGTAGGTATACGGGGGAGCAGTACTTC. It codes for CAWGRYTGEQYF.

J is TRBJ1-1 and V is TRBV7-9, with D possibly being TRBD1 (5 bases). The germline gives CDR1 SEHNR, CDR2 FQNEAQ (reference sequence). Trimming left V 5 bases short and J 5 bases short, with 15 bases between. The CDR3 contains 14 residues. This chain's CDR3 is CASSPGTSETEAFF. As DNA, the CDR3 is TGTGCCAGCAGCCCGGGGACTTCGGAGACTGAAGCTTTCTTT.